The T cell receptor (beta chain) described here comes from a study of cytomegalovirus exposure and HLA in healthy donors. Whole-study context: The Caucasian-associated ancestry cluster held 65% to 90% of around 380 genotyped donors.

Overall study results and limits: Later analysis suggested links between common viral pathogens and several top significant clusters. Donors were assumed by presence/absence analyses to have roughly uniform sequencing depth. Another analysis was done later, and it associated approximately 15,000 TCR beta sequences with HLA alleles at 0.05 false discovery rate.

Both 60 Vbeta primers and 13 Jbeta primers went into the PCR. The method was immunoSEQ multiplex PCR; TCRdb's version includes in-frame clones alone and lacks a portion of them. Of 150,000 to 200,000 clones listed, approximately 84% were seen once; the top ten hold roughly 1%. About this clone: The antigen is not known.

Germline trimming cut 4 bases from V and 2 bases from J; bases unmatched to any gene: 4. The CDR3 is made up of 14 amino acids. In germline, CDR1 is SNHLY, CDR2 FYNNEI. The origin of this receptor is a man younger than 40 in good health and CMV-seronegative. Sequencing was carried out using PBMCs. The chain links TRBV2 to TRBJ2-7; 8 positions agree with TRBD2. CDR3 region: CASSVLRGAYEQYF. In nucleotides, the CDR3 is TGTGCCAGCAGTGTCCTGCGGGGGGCCTACGAGCAGTACTTC.